Below are 6 T cell receptor beta chains sequenced from a single sample in a study of blood T cell repertoires in COVID-19. Here immunoSEQ multiplex PCR was the method, and the copy in TCRdb shows in-frame clones only, minus some. The sample yields approximately 470,000 clones, 87% seen once. Sequencing input: PBMCs or T cells enriched from blood (not recorded which). Source of these receptors: a woman aged 18-29 years who had recovered from COVID-19.

This chain links TRBV5-1 with TRBJ2-2, with 10 bases fitting TRBD1. With 0 bases clipped from V and 7 bases from J, the junction kept 3 bases outside the gene matches. This CDR3 region has 15 residues. From germline, CDR1 is SGHRS and CDR2 YFSETQ. The CDR3 nucleotides read TGCGCCAGCAGCTTGGAGGGACAGGGGAACGGGGAGCTGTTTTTT. Its protein product is CASSLEGQGNGELFF.

The rearrangement uses TRBV28 and TRBJ2-7; TRBD1 is a possible D gene (6 bases). V lost 9 bases and J lost 5, with 20 bases in between. Germline V gene sequence: CDR1 MDHEN, CDR2 SYDVKM. The length of the CDR3 is 14 residues. The CDR3 bases are TGTGCCAGTTACACAGGGTTCCGGCCACACGAGCAGTACTTC. Translating gives CASYTGFRPHEQYF.

This clone occurred once. The chain uses TRBV28 and TRBJ2-7, with 9 nucleotides matching TRBD1. The CDR3 contains 11 residues. V was clipped by 11 bases and J by 7 bases; unmatched bases: 6. Germline CDR1 is MDHEN and CDR2 is SYDVKM. The CDR3 DNA reads as TGTGCCGGGACAGGGTCATTGGAGCAGTACTTC. This gives the protein CAGTGSLEQYF.

The chain recombines TRBV2 with TRBJ2-1; the D is unclear. Germline values: CDR1 SNHLY, CDR2 FYNNEI. Trimming stripped 7 bases from V and 4 bases from J, with 8 bases between. This CDR3 region has 12 residues. The CDR3 loop reads CASMSVYNEQFF. The DNA of the CDR3 is TGTGCCAGCATGTCGGTATACAATGAGCAGTTCTTC.

The chain recombines TRBV19 with TRBJ1-2; TRBD1 aligns across 7 bases. The CDR3 runs 16 residues. From germline, CDR1 is LNHDA and CDR2 SQIVND (reference sequence). V dropped 5 bases and J dropped 0; count of bases not matched to a gene: 9. CDR3 bases: TGTGCCAGTAGTGGCCCCGCTGACAGGGCTAACTATGGCTACACCTTC. Translation gives CASSGPADRANYGYTF.

A note on this clone: This sample includes further DNA sequences coding for the same CDR3. The CDR3 DNA is TGTGCCAGCAGCCTCGGGACAGGGATCTCTGGAAACACCATATATTTT. It encodes CASSLGTGISGNTIYF. The chain couples TRBV7-9 to TRBJ1-3, with 9 positions matching TRBD1. The V and J ends lost 5 bases and 0 bases, in that order; junction bases with no gene match: 5. CDR3 size: 16 residues. Germline-derived CDR1 and CDR2 are SEHNR and FQNEAQ (reference sequence).